What follows are 4 T cell receptor beta chains derived from one specimen sequenced in a study of vaccination effects on CD4 cells after COVID-19. The method was immunoSEQ multiplex PCR; TCRdb's version includes in-frame clones alone and lacks a portion of them. The table lists 25,000 to 35,000 clones, about 73% of them singletons. Culture lasted roughly 9 days before CD4+ T cell isolation. No antigen is known for these receptors. This specimen was CD4+ T cells from PBMCs cultured without peptide, taken before COVID-19 vaccination. Source of these receptors: a human donor who received a COVID-19 vaccine.

The rearrangement uses TRBV27 and TRBJ1-2; D possibly corresponds to TRBD1 (5 bases). The CDR3 spans 15 residues. Trimming took off 5 bases at V and 7 bases at J, with 20 bases between the two ends. The germline V gene has CDR1 MNHEY and CDR2 SMNVEV (reference sequence). The CDR3 spells CASSPRDLGYSGYTF. The CDR3 nucleotides are TGTGCCAGCAGTCCGAGGGACCTTGGATATAGTGGCTACACCTTC.

The table lists this clone with a few counts. This chain joins TRBV27 and TRBJ1-6; 10 bases are shared with TRBD1. The CDR3 runs to 15 residues. With V trimmed by 5 bases and J by 10 bases, 8 bases remained unmatched. Germline loops: CDR1 MNHEY, CDR2 SMNVEV (reference sequence). CDR3 bases: TGTGCCAGCAGTCCTCTGGGGACAGGGGTCTCACCCCTCCACTTT. As protein: CASSPLGTGVSPLHF.

The V gene is TRBV6-6, the J gene TRBJ2-7; 9 bases match TRBD2. V was clipped by 5 bases and J by 6 bases; unmatched bases: 8. The germline CDR1 and CDR2 sequences are MNHNY and SVGAGI (reference sequence). This CDR3 has 14 residues. CDR3 amino acids: CASSQGTSRAEQYF. CDR3 sequence (DNA): TGTGCCAGCAGTCAAGGGACTAGCCGCGCCGAGCAGTACTTC.

In this sample, this clone turned up once. The chain combines TRBV5-1 with TRBJ2-3, with TRBD2 matching 11 bases. CDR1 and CDR2 (germline): SGHRS, YFSETQ. Trimming took 4 bases from V and 0 from J; bases not matched to a gene: 4. CDR3 length equals 16 residues. CDR3 sequence (DNA): TGCGCCAGCAGCGGATCTAGCGGGAGGAGCACAGATACGCAGTATTTT. It translates to CASSGSSGRSTDTQYF.